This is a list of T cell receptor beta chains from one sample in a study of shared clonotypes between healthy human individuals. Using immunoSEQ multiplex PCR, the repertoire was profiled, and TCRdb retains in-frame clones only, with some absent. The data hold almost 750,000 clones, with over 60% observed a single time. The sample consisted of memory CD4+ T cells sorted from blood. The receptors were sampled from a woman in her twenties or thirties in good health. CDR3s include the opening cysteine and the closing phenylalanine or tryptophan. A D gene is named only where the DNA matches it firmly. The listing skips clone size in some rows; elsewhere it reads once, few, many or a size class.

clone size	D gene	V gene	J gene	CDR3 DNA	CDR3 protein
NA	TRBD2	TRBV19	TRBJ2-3	TGTGCCAGTAGTATGGGGAGGGTGGTAGATACGCAGTATTTT	CASSMGRVVDTQYF
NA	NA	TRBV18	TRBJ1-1	TGTGCCAGCTACCAGGGCAAGAACACTGAAGCTTTCTTT	CASYQGKNTEAFF
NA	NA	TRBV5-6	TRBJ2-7	TGTGCCAGCAGCTCCCTCCGGACCTCGCAGTACTTC	CASSSLRTSQYF
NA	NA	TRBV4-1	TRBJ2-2	TGCGCCAGCAGCCAACCCGCTGGAGGGGAGAGGGTCGGGGAGCTGTTTTTT	CASSQPAGGERVGELFF
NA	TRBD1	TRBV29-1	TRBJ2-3	TGCAGCGTGGCACAGTCGACAGGGGCTCCTTTAGATACGCAGTATTTT	CSVAQSTGAPLDTQYF
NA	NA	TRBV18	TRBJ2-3	TGTGCCAGCTCACCCCCCGGGGTAGATACGCAGTATTTT	CASSPPGVDTQYF
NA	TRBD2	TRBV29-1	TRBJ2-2	TGCAGCGGCCTAGCGGGAGCGAACACCGGGGAGCTGTTTTTT	CSGLAGANTGELFF
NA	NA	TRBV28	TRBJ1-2	TGTGCCAGCAGTTTATCAGGGAACTATGGCTACACCTTC	CASSLSGNYGYTF
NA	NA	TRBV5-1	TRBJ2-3	TGCGCCAGCAGTGGGGCGGAGGGGGATACGCAGTATTTT	CASSGAEGDTQYF
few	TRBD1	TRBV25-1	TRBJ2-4	TGTGCCAGCAGCGAACAGGGGGCTCTGGAAAACATTCAGTACTTC	CASSEQGALENIQYF
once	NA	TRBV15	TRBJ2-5	TGTGCCACCAGCAGAGACCGCCTGGGAGATAAGCGGAGCCAAGAGACCCAGTACTTC	CATSRDRLGDKRSQETQYF
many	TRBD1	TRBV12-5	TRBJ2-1	TGTGCTAGTGGTTGGGGACAGGCATGGAATGAGCAGTTCTTC	CASGWGQAWNEQFF
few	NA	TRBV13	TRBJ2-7	TGTGCCAGCAGTCTTAGCTCCTACGAGCAGTACTTC	CASSLSSYEQYF
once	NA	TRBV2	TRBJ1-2	TGTGCCAGCGGTGACTCGCTGGGGCTCTATGGCTACACCTTC	CASGDSLGLYGYTF
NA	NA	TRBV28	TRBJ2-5	TGTGCCAGCAGTAGGACTTACATGGGAAAGACCCAGTACTTC	CASSRTYMGKTQYF
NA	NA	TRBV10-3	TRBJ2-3	TGTGCCATCAGTGATCTATCCGGGAGTAGCACAGATACGCAGTATTTT	CAISDLSGSSTDTQYF
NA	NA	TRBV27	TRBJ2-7	TGTGCCAGCAGTTTAGTCCAGGGGCCCCCCTACGAGCAGTACTTC	CASSLVQGPPYEQYF
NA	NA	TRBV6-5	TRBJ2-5	TGTGCCATCAGTGGAGGGTACCAAGAGACCCAGTACTTC	CAISGGYQETQYF
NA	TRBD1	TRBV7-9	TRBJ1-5	TGTGCCAGCAGCTTAGCGGGACAGGGGGCCTTCAATCAGCCCCAGCATTTT	CASSLAGQGAFNQPQHF
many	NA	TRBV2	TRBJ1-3	TGTGCCAGCAAAGGTGAAGGAAACACCATATATTTT	CASKGEGNTIYF
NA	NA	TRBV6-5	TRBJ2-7	TGTGCCAGCAGTTACTCAGGGACTGACTACGAGCAGTACTTC	CASSYSGTDYEQYF
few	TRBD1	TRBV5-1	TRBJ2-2	TGCGCCAGCAGCTTGGTGGGGACAGGGACTAACACCGGGGAGCTGTTTTTT	CASSLVGTGTNTGELFF
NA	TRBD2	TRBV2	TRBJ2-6	TGTGCCAGCAGTGGACTAGCGGGAGCTTTTGGGGCCAACGTCCTGACTTTC	CASSGLAGAFGANVLTF
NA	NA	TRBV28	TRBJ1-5	TGTGCCAGCAGGAGTACAGGGCGCAATCAGCCCCAGCATTTT	CASRSTGRNQPQHF
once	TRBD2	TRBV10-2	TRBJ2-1	TGCGCCAGCACCGCCACGAGCGGGGTCCTTCGCAATGAGCAGTTCTTC	CASTATSGVLRNEQFF
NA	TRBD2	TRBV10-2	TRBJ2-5	TGCGCCAGCAGCCCCGCGGGAGCGGAGGAGACCCAGTACTTC	CASSPAGAEETQYF
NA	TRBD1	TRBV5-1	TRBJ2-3	TGCGCCAGCAGCACGGGACAGGTAGAAGATACGCAGTATTTT	CASSTGQVEDTQYF
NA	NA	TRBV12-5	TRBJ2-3	TGTGCTAGTGGTTCCCTCGCAGAAGATACGCAGTATTTT	CASGSLAEDTQYF
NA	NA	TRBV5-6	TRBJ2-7	TGTGCCAGCAGCTTTCGGTGGGCCTACGAGCAGTACTTC	CASSFRWAYEQYF
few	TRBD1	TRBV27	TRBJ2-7	TGTGCCAGCAGTTTTGGAGACAGGGGATCCTACGAGCAGTACTTC	CASSFGDRGSYEQYF
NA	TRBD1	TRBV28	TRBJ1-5	TGTGCCAGCAGTCCATCCCAGGGGGGCCAGGGCCAGCCCCAGCATTTT	CASSPSQGGQGQPQHF
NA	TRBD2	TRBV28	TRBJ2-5	TGTGCCAGCTCAACCGGCGGGGGAACGAGGGAGACCCAGTACTTC	CASSTGGGTRETQYF
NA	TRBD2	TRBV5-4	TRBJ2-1	TGTGCCAGCACCATAGCGGGAGGATACAATGAGCAGTTCTTC	CASTIAGGYNEQFF
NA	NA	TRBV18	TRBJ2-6	TGTGCCAGCTCACCATTTAATCGGGAAGGGGCCAACGTCCTGACTTTC	CASSPFNREGANVLTF
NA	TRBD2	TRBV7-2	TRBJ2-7	TGTGCCAGCAGCTTAGCAGCGGGAGGGTCCTACGAGCAGTACTTC	CASSLAAGGSYEQYF
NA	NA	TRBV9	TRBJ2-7	TGTGCCAGCAGCGTAGGCGGCGCCGGACCCTCCTACGAGCAGTACTTC	CASSVGGAGPSYEQYF
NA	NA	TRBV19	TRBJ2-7	TGTGCCAGTAGTATGCAGGAGAGCTACGAGCAGTACTTC	CASSMQESYEQYF
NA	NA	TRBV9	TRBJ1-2	TGTGCCAGCAGCGTAGTTGGGAGATATGGCTACACCTTC	CASSVVGRYGYTF
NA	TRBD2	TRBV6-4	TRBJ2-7	TGTGCCAATCCGGGACTAGCGGGAGGCGAGCAGTACTTC	CANPGLAGGEQYF
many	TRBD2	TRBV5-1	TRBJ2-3	TGCGCCAGCAGCTTGCCACTAGCGGACGCTAGCACAGATACGCAGTATTTT	CASSLPLADASTDTQYF
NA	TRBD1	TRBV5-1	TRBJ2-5	TGCGCCAGCAGCCCGGGGACAGCCCAAGAGACCCAGTACTTC	CASSPGTAQETQYF